The entry below describes one TCR beta chain. The antigen is unknown. These data are taken from a study of beta chain features in type 1 diabetes. Study-level results: Among patients, naive, central memory and Treg TCRB repertoires appeared more similar than among healthy donors.

CDR3 size: 17 residues. Losses at the gene ends were 3 bases for V and 4 bases for J; bases not matched to a gene: 11. Germline V gene sequence: CDR1 ENHRY, CDR2 SYGVKD. Every bit of the isolated RNA underwent reverse transcription, so sequencing read expressed TCRB transcripts. TCRdb's copy holds only in-frame clones and misses some; the assay was immunoSEQ multiplex PCR. The sample carries around 58,000 clones, about 61% recorded once. By way of CD45RO/CCR7/CD25/CD127/CD95/CD27, the CD4+ regulatory, stem cell-like memory, central memory and naive cells were sorted. Sequenced sample: Tregs from blood. The source of this sequence is a woman aged 18-29 years in good health. This sequence joins TRBV10-3 and TRBJ1-1; TRBD1 aligns across 10 bases. CDR3 amino acids: CAISDSGTGVLGTEAFF. In nucleotides, the CDR3 is TGTGCCATCAGTGACTCCGGGACAGGGGTGTTGGGCACTGAAGCTTTCTTT.